This entry lists 12 T cell receptor beta chains sequenced from one sample in a study of T cell responses to AZD1222 COVID-19 vaccine. Clones were sequenced by immunoSEQ multiplex PCR, and TCRdb holds only the in-frame ones, with some missing. The profile shows approximately 180,000 clones, roughly 91% of them singletons. The specimen comprised peripheral blood, sampled on day 0 of AZD1222 vaccination. These receptor sequences come from an adult in good health.

The V gene is TRBV15, the J gene TRBJ2-2; the match to TRBD1 covers 8 bases. CDR3 length: 19 amino acids. Trimming removed 0 bases from V and 0 bases from J; junction bases left unmatched: 9. CDR1 and CDR2 (germline): LNHNV, YYDKDF (reference sequence). The CDR3: CATSRELPRTGTNTGELFF. The CDR3 DNA reads TGTGCCACCAGCAGAGAACTCCCCCGGACAGGGACGAACACCGGGGAGCTGTTTTTT.

V usage is TRBV14 and J usage is TRBJ2-1, with a weak D call TRBD2 (5 bases). V was shortened by 4 bases and J by 0 bases, with 22 bases between the two germline ends. The CDR3 totals 19 residues. CDR1 and CDR2 (germline): SGHDN, FVKESK. The CDR3 loop reads CASSLRISRVGGSYNEQFF. CDR3 nucleotides: TGTGCCAGCAGCCTTAGAATATCGCGGGTCGGCGGCTCCTACAATGAGCAGTTCTTC. Supplemented by reference TRBV14 and TRBJ2-1, the full variable domain reads EAGVTQFPSHSVIEKGQTVTLRCDPISGHDNLYWYRRVMGKEIKFLLHFVKESKQDESGMPNNRFLAERTGGTYSTLKVQPAELEDSGVYFCASSLRISRVGGSYNEQFFGPGTRLTVL.

V and J are TRBV21-1 and TRBJ1-6. TRBV21-1 is deemed a pseudogene. The CDR3 consists of 16 residues. Here the CDR3 reads CASSKRGSGYNSPLHF. CDR3 in DNA: TGTGCCAGCAGCAAAAGAGGAAGTGGGTATAATTCACCCCTCCACTTT.

This chain joins TRBV5-4 and TRBJ2-5; 7 nucleotides align to TRBD1. The CDR3 is made up of 14 amino acids. Germline values: CDR1 SGHNT, CDR2 YYREEE (reference sequence). Trimming removed 4 bases from V and 2 bases from J; junction bases left unmatched: 5. The CDR3 sequence: CASSGPGQQETQYF. DNA of the CDR3: TGTGCCAGCAGCGGCCCGGGACAGCAAGAGACCCAGTACTTC.

The chain recombines TRBV7-8 with TRBJ1-4, with TRBD1 matching over 10 bases. The junction had 8 bases not matched to a gene; V was cut back by 1 base and J by 0 bases. Germline loops: CDR1 SGHVS, CDR2 FQNEAQ. This CDR3 region has 19 residues. The CDR3 here is CASSLVGQGVFATNEKLFF. In DNA, the CDR3 is TGTGCCAGCAGCTTAGTAGGACAGGGGGTATTTGCAACTAATGAAAAACTGTTTTTT. Using reference TRBV7-8 and TRBJ1-4 for the parts outside the CDR3, the full variable domain is GAGVSQSPRYKVAKRGQDVALRCDPISGHVSLFWYQQALGQGPEFLTYFQNEAQLDKSGLPSDRFFAERPEGSVSTLKIQRTQQEDSAVYLCASSLVGQGVFATNEKLFFGSGTQLSVL.

This clone has only a few counts. The chain carries TRBV29-1 and TRBJ2-1, with no clear D. Germline CDR1 and CDR2: SQVTM and ANQGSEA. The CDR3 consists of 11 residues. V lost 8 bases, J lost 10 bases, and 15 bases lay in between. The CDR3 DNA reads as TGCAGCCACACCTCTGCGAGGGAGCAGTTCTTC. This translates into CSHTSAREQFF.

V is TRBV30 and J is TRBJ1-1, with D uncertain. V lost 4 bases to trimming and J lost 0 bases, with 6 bases between them. The CDR3 spans 12 residues. Looked up from germline, CDR1 is GTSNPN and CDR2 is SVGIG (reference sequence). The CDR3 is CAWTDMNTEAFF. The CDR3 bases are TGTGCCTGGACGGATATGAACACTGAAGCTTTCTTT.

This sequence joins TRBV29-1 and TRBJ1-2; D is possibly TRBD1 (5 bases). The germline gives CDR1 SQVTM, CDR2 ANQGSEA. Trimming took off 7 bases at V and 8 bases at J, with 20 bases between the two ends. The CDR3 spans 13 residues. The CDR3 region is CSGTRGGSWGYTF. The CDR3 DNA sequence: TGCAGCGGTACACGGGGGGGTTCCTGGGGCTACACCTTC.

J is TRBJ2-1 and V is TRBV3-1 (or the pseudogene TRBV3-2), with D possibly matching TRBD1 (5 bases). Deletions cut 0 bases from V and 3 bases from J, with 9 bases between. The germline V gene has CDR1 LGHDT and CDR2 YNNKEL (reference sequence). The CDR3 loop spans 15 amino acids. CDR3 coding DNA: TGTGCCAGCAGCCAAGAATCCCAGGGCTACAATGAGCAGTTCTTC. This gives the protein CASSQESQGYNEQFF.

The genes are TRBV7-9 and TRBJ1-1; unclear D gene. Germline V CDR1 and CDR2: SEHNR, FQNEAQ (reference sequence). This CDR3 is 11 amino acids long. Trimming cost V 10 bases and J 8 bases, with 14 bases left between them. CDR3 region: CATRPRREAFF. CDR3 coding DNA: TGTGCCACCCGGCCCAGGCGAGAAGCTTTCTTT.

DNA for the CDR3: TGCGCCAGCAGCTTGGACAGGGTGAGCTCTGGAAACACCATATATTTT. It is translated as CASSLDRVSSGNTIYF. The chain joins TRBV5-1 to TRBJ1-3, with D possibly being TRBD1 (6 bases). The CDR3 loop spans 16 amino acids. CDR1 and CDR2 from the germline V gene are SGHRS and YFSETQ. The V end was cut by 0 bases, the J end by 0 bases, with 10 bases between.

The chain combines TRBV7-2 with TRBJ1-5, with D unresolved. V lost 4 bases and J lost 3, with 13 bases in between. CDR3 length: 15 residues. Germline V gene sequence: CDR1 SGHTA, CDR2 FQGNSA. CDR3 sequence: CASSSNSYPNQPQHF. The CDR3 DNA sequence: TGTGCCAGCAGCTCTAATTCCTATCCCAATCAGCCCCAGCATTTT.